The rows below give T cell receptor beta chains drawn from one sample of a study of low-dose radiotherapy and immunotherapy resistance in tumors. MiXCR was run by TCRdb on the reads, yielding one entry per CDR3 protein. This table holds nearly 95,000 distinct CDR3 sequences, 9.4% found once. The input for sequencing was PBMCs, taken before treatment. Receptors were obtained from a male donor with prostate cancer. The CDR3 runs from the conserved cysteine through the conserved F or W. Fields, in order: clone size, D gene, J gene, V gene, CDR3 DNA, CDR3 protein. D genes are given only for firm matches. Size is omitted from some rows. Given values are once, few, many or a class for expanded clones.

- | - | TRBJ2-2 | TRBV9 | TGTGCCAGCAGCGTAGTAGGAGTAGCGAGCACCGGGGAGCTGTTTTTT | CASSVVGVASTGELFF
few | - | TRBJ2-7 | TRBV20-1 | TGCAGTGCTAGTTCAGGGTCCGAGCAGTACTTC | CSASSGSEQYF
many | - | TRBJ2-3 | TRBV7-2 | TGTGCCATCAGCCCCGGGACCGAAATTAACACAGATACGCAGTATTTT | CAISPGTEINTDTQYF
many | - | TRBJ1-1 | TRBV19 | TGTGCCAGTAGTATCAGAGGAACAGGTGGCTTGAACACTGAAGCTTTCTTT | CASSIRGTGGLNTEAFF
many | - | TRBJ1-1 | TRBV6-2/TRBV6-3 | TGTGCCAGCAGTTACTCTTCCCAGCCGAACACTGAAGCTTTCTTT | CASSYSSQPNTEAFF
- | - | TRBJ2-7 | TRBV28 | TGTGCCAGCAGTCGATTACCGGGACCGAACTCCTACGAGCAGTACTTC | CASSRLPGPNSYEQYF
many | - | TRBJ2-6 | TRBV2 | TGTGCCAGCAGCCCCACACCGTCTGGGGCCAACGTCCTGACTTTC | CASSPTPSGANVLTF
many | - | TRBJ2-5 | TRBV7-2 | TGTGCCAGCAGCCTGGTTAGAGGGCTGGGGGAGACCCAGTACTTC | CASSLVRGLGETQYF
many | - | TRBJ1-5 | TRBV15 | TGTGCCACCAGCAGCCACGGGATCGGCAATCAGCCCCAGCATTTT | CATSSHGIGNQPQHF
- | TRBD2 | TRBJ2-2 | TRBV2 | TGTGCCAGCATGGGGCTAGCGGGAGAGCCCGGGGAGCTGTTTTTT | CASMGLAGEPGELFF
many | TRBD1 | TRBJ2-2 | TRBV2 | TGTGCCAGCACTGGACAGGGGGGAACCGGGGAGCTGTTTTTT | CASTGQGGTGELFF
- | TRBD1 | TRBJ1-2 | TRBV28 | TGTGCCGCCACTACTCGGGGACAGGGGGCGCTTCAGGGCTACACCTTC | CAATTRGQGALQGYTF
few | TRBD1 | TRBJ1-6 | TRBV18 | TGTGCCAGCTCAACGGGGACAGGGGGGAATTCACCCCTCCACTTT | CASSTGTGGNSPLHF
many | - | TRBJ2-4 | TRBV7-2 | TGTGCCAGCAGCTTACAGGGAGTGACGTACATTCAGTACTTC | CASSLQGVTYIQYF
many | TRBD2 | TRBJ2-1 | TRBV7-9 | TGTGCCAGCAGCTGGCGTGGGACTAGCGGGAGGAACTCCTACAATGAGCAGTTCTTC | CASSWRGTSGRNSYNEQFF
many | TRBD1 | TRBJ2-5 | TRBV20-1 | TGCAGTGGCCCCCGGACAGGGGAAGAGACCCAGTACTTC | CSGPRTGEETQYF
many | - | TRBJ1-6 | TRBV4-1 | TGCGCCAGCAGCCAGCCCGGATGGGGGGCAGGGTCACCCCTCCACTTT | CASSQPGWGAGSPLHF
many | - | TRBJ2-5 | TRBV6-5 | TGTGCCAGCAGTTACTCGTCGGGAACGGGGGAGACCCAGTACTTC | CASSYSSGTGETQYF
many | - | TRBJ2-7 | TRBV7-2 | TGTGCCAGCAGCTTAAGCGGGTACCCCTCCTACGAGCAGTACTTC | CASSLSGYPSYEQYF
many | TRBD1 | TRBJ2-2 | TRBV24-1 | TGTGCCACCAGCGCCGGGACAGGGTGGGCCGGGGAGCTGTTTTTT | CATSAGTGWAGELFF
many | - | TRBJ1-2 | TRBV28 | TGTGCCAGCACCGAAGGGGGGGGTAGAGGCTACACCTTC | CASTEGGGRGYTF
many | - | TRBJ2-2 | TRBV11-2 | TGTGCCAGCAGCCGGAGTGGGACCGGGGAGCTGTTTTTT | CASSRSGTGELFF
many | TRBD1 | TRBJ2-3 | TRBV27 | TGTGCCAGCAGTTCAGCGAGGTCCAGGGGGAATACGCAGTATTTT | CASSSARSRGNTQYF
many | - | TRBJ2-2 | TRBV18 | TGTGCCAGCTCACCAGGTGCAGTGAACACCGGGGAGCTGTTTTTT | CASSPGAVNTGELFF
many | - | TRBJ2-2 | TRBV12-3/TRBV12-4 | TGTGCCAGCAGGGGGACTGATACCGGGGAGCTGTTTTTT | CASRGTDTGELFF
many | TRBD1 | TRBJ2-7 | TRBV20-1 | TGCAGTGCTCCCGGGACAGGTCTGGACGAGCAGTACTTC | CSAPGTGLDEQYF
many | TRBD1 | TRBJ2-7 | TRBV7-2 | TGTGCCAGCAGCCGATCTAACAGGGGACCCTACGAGCAGTACTTC | CASSRSNRGPYEQYF
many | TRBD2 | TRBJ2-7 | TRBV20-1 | TGCAGTGCTAGTAACCCTAGCGGGAGGATCTCCTACGAGCAGTACTTC | CSASNPSGRISYEQYF
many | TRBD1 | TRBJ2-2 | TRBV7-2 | TGTGCCAGCAGCCGAAGAACTAACAGGGGGAACACCGGGGAGCTGTTTTTT | CASSRRTNRGNTGELFF
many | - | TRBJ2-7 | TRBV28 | TGTGCCAGCAGTTTATGGACTGGAGGCTCCTACGAGCAGTACTTC | CASSLWTGGSYEQYF
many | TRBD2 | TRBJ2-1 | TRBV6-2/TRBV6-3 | TGTGCCAGCAGTTACGGCGGGGGAAACTACAATGAGCAGTTCTTC | CASSYGGGNYNEQFF
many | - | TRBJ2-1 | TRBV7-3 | TGTGCCAGCAGCTTTGGGCTAGCTACTGAGCAGTTCTTC | CASSFGLATEQFF
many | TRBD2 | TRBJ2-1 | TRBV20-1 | TGCAGTGCCGCTCGGACTAGCGGGATCGATGAGCAGTTCTTC | CSAARTSGIDEQFF
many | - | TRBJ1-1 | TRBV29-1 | TGCAGCGTTGACGCGTTAGCGGTTGGAGCTTTCTTT | CSVDALAVGAFF
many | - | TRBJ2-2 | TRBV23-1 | - | CASTYRLARKMAGSCFF